This T cell receptor beta chain derives from a study of Ad26.COV2.S vaccination and SARS-CoV-2 variants (dated by TCRdb to the early 2020s). Concerning the study at large: Vaccine-arm donors came from COV1001, a multicentre, randomized, double-blind, placebo-controlled phase I-IIa trial of Ad26.COV2.S in healthy adults. TCRbeta repertoire sequencing served as the tool for gauging how specific and how broad the SARS-CoV-2-reactive T cell receptors were following Ad26.COV2.S vaccination. Ad26.COV2.S was administered intramuscularly at 5 x 10^10 or 1 x 10^11 viral particles, either as a single shot or as two shots given 56 days apart. Blinding of investigators to trial group allocation was maintained during experiments and outcome assessment. Trial participants were randomized into five groups of five, in which low-dose or high-dose Ad26.COV2.S was given once or twice, or placebo was given on both occasions. A total of some 30 samples were included in the TCR-sequenced set, comprising roughly 19 Ad26.COV2.S vaccine recipients, 5 placebo recipients and 8 SARS-CoV-2 convalescent individuals. General study outcomes and caveats: According to the authors, total T cell responses may have been underestimated by the TCR breadth and depth analyses. Spike-specific TCR breadth was higher in Ad26.COV2.S recipients than in placebo recipients (P = 0.0014). The study was not powered to compare responses between vaccine doses or regimens. After vaccination, spike-specific CD8+ and CD4+ T cell responses were reported to show substantial breadth. Non-spike TCR breadth was comparable between vaccine and placebo recipients, consistent with the vaccine containing only spike.

CDR1 and CDR2 are read off the germline V gene (reference sequence) as SGHKS and YYEKEE. Spanning cysteine to phenylalanine, the CDR3 consists of 13 amino acids. Only the CDR3 region is kept as DNA, spanning 39 bases read in frame from base 1. V is cut by 0 bases and J by 6 bases, and the space between the germline ends is 7 bases. Details on this clone: There is no known antigen for this receptor. Per-base quality was not reported, and no clone a single base away is much larger than it.

The treatment or condition label, read with the paper, signifies: 15 to 20 received Ad26.COV2.S at low or high dose, single or two shots; 5 received placebo; per-sample allocation not given. Repertoires of vaccine and placebo recipients were sequenced from samples taken on day 63 after the first injection. In Cohort 1b, fewer than 30 adults aged 18-55 years were enrolled at a single site in Boston, USA, between 29 July and 7 August 2020. Ad26.COV2.S was a replication-incompetent adenovirus type 26 vector that expressed a prefusion-stabilized SARS-CoV-2 spike protein derived from the original Wuhan strain. TCRbeta CDR3 regions were sequenced with the immunoSEQ Assay. After extraction, genomic DNA underwent amplification by bias-controlled multiplex PCR, followed by high-throughput sequencing. The published analysis was carried out like this. To quantify the absolute abundance of every unique TCRbeta CDR3 region, sequences were collapsed and filtered. T cell fraction was estimated by normalizing TCRbeta template counts to usable DNA, with usable DNA measured through amplification of reference genes found in all nucleated cells. Repertoire TCRs were annotated as SARS-CoV-2-specific by exact matching of V gene, CDR3 amino acid sequence and J gene to a known reactive TCR set. The reference SARS-CoV-2 TCR set was derived from MIRA and filtered for enrichment in COVID-19-positive ImmuneCODE repertoires, a step that removed public or cross-reactive TCRs. Using the MIRA antigens, annotated TCRs were further analysed by specific ORF or by position within an ORF. Breadth was defined as the number of annotated unique rearrangements divided by the total number of unique productive rearrangements, and depth was defined as the summed frequency of the annotated unique rearrangements. TCR breadth was compared between groups using two-sided Wilcoxon rank-sum tests. The clones in this table, taken by TCRdb from immuneACCESS, are in-frame only. Not every clone is retained; where verified, under half of the shortfall comes from an unresolved V gene, and the cause of the rest is unknown. That table is the source of V, J and clone size, and D and trimming were worked out from the DNA. This sample lists 440,000 or so clones; 90% were detected once. Of the sample, about 4.4% falls within the top ten clones.

This clonotype was obtained from a person aged 18-60 years who received the Ad26.COV2.S COVID-19 vaccine or a placebo. The specimen comprised peripheral blood, sampled in a trial of Ad26.COV2.S vaccine versus placebo. The rearranged segments are TRBV5-5 and TRBJ2-1; the D gene cannot be named for sure. The CDR3 region reads CASSLDRANEQFF. The DNA sequence follows: TGTGCCAGCAGCTTGGATAGGGCCAATGAGCAGTTCTTC.